Listed below are T cell receptor beta chains from one sample, sequenced in a study of shared clonotypes between healthy human individuals. Generated by immunoSEQ multiplex PCR, the TCRdb table keeps only in-frame clones and is missing some. This table holds approximately 1.9 million clones, 90% to 95% found once. Sequencing was carried out using naive CD8+ T cells from PBMCs. Source of these receptors: a man aged 18 to 29 in good health. Some clones in this sample may be carry-over from other donors' samples. Each CDR3 is given with its conserved first and last residue. The D gene is left open where the match is weak. Part of the rows lack a size; the others show once, few, many or a class for expanded clones.

>.|TRBV2|.|TRBJ1-1
TGTGCCAGCAGCCCCAGGGGAACCGTGAACACTGAAGCTTTCTTT
CASSPRGTVNTEAFF
>.|TRBV28|.|TRBJ2-2
TGTGCCAGCAGCCGGGGGTGGGGCGGGCCCGCTTTCGGGGAGCTGTTTTTT
CASSRGWGGPAFGELFF
>.|TRBV5-6|.|TRBJ2-4
TGTGCCAGCAGCCTGACAGCCAAAAACATTCAGTACTTC
CASSLTAKNIQYF
>.|TRBV9|.|TRBJ1-4
TGTGCCAGCAGCGCCCACCTAGTGAGGACAACTAATGAAAAACTGTTTTTT
CASSAHLVRTTNEKLFF
>.|TRBV7-9|TRBD2|TRBJ2-5
TGTGCCAGCAGCCCCGGACTAGCGGGAGTTCTGGAGACCCAGTACTTC
CASSPGLAGVLETQYF
>.|TRBV5-1|.|TRBJ2-2
TGCGCCAGCAGCTCCTCCGTGGTGGTTGCGAACACCGGGGAGCTGTTTTTT
CASSSSVVVANTGELFF
>once|TRBV2|.|TRBJ2-5
TGTGCCAGCAGTGCCAGACTATCAGAGACCCAGTACTTC
CASSARLSETQYF
>once|TRBV7-8|TRBD2|TRBJ2-1
TGTGCCAGCAGCTTAAGAGGGCTAGCGGCGTACAATGAGCAGTTCTTC
CASSLRGLAAYNEQFF
>.|TRBV10-2|.|TRBJ2-7
TGCGCCAGCAGTGAGTCGAGGGGGTACGAGCAGTACTTC
CASSESRGYEQYF
>.|TRBV19|.|TRBJ1-4
TGTGCCAGTGACCCCTCCGGCTGGGCCCTGAATGAAAAACTGTTTTTT
CASDPSGWALNEKLFF
>.|TRBV6-4|TRBD1|TRBJ1-1
TGTGCCAGCAGAGACGGGACAGGGGGCACTGAAGCTTTCTTT
CASRDGTGGTEAFF
>.|TRBV27|.|TRBJ2-7
TGTGCCAGCAGTTTGGGGGGCCCGTCTTCCTACGAGCAGTACTTC
CASSLGGPSSYEQYF
>.|TRBV18|.|TRBJ2-6
TGTGCCAGCTCACCAAGTAAGCCCTCTGGGGCCAACGTCCTGACTTTC
CASSPSKPSGANVLTF
>.|TRBV7-8|.|TRBJ1-6
TGTGCCAGCAGCTTAGTCGATTCACCCCTCCACTTT
CASSLVDSPLHF
>.|TRBV27|.|TRBJ2-1
TGTGCCAGCAGTTTACTTGCGGGGTCCTACAATGAGCAGTTCTTC
CASSLLAGSYNEQFF
>.|TRBV19|TRBD1|TRBJ2-7
TGTGCCAGTAGTATAGATCCCAGGGGGCTCGAGCAGTACTTC
CASSIDPRGLEQYF
>.|TRBV13|TRBD2|TRBJ2-5
TGTGCCAGCAGTAGCCGACTAGCACAAGAGACCCAGTACTTC
CASSSRLAQETQYF
>.|TRBV7-9|TRBD1|TRBJ2-7
TGTGCCAGCAGCTTAGGACAGGGCATAAACGAGCAGTACTTC
CASSLGQGINEQYF
>.|TRBV5-4|.|TRBJ1-1
TGTGCCAGCAGCCCGGAGCGGTCAGACCGTGAAGCTTTCTTT
CASSPERSDREAFF
>.|TRBV28|.|TRBJ2-5
TGTGCCAGCAGTTTAATTCTAGACAGACGGGAGACCCAGTACTTC
CASSLILDRRETQYF
>.|TRBV7-6|TRBD1|TRBJ2-2
TGTGCCAGCAGCTTAGTAAGGGGACAGTTAAGCGGGGAGCTGTTTTTT
CASSLVRGQLSGELFF
>.|TRBV29-1|.|TRBJ1-1
TGCAGCGCCAAGTCCACTGAAGCTTTCTTT
CSAKSTEAFF
>.|TRBV13|TRBD2|TRBJ2-3
TGTGCCAGCAGCTTAGCCTTGCTAGCGGGAGGCCGCACAGATACGCAGTATTTT
CASSLALLAGGRTDTQYF
>.|TRBV27|.|TRBJ2-7
TGTGCCAGCAGTTTATCAGGTTCCTCCTACGAGCAGTACTTC
CASSLSGSSYEQYF
>.|TRBV4-3|.|TRBJ1-2
TGCGCCAGCAGCCAAGATCGGAGGCAGTCCTATGGCTACACCTTC
CASSQDRRQSYGYTF
>.|TRBV27|.|TRBJ2-2
TGTGCCAGCAGCTTTTCCTGGGGGGATCGGACCGGGGAGCTGTTTTTT
CASSFSWGDRTGELFF
>once|TRBV19|.|TRBJ2-1
TGTGCCAGTAGTATCTTGCCTCCCAATGAGCAGTTCTTC
CASSILPPNEQFF
>once|TRBV19|.|TRBJ1-1
TGTGCCAGTAGTATGGGTGGGACTGAAGCTTTCTTT
CASSMGGTEAFF
>.|TRBV12-5|.|TRBJ2-2
TGTGCTAGTGGTTTGGTACTTGGCGGGGAGCTGTTTTTT
CASGLVLGGELFF
>.|TRBV19|.|TRBJ1-5
TGTGCCAGTAGTATGCCGTTCTCCCGGGATCAGCCCCAGCATTTT
CASSMPFSRDQPQHF
>.|TRBV9|.|TRBJ2-7
TGTGCCAGCAGCGTAGTGCCATTCCCCTACGAGCAGTACTTC
CASSVVPFPYEQYF
>.|TRBV4-1|.|TRBJ2-7
TGCGCCAGCAGCCAAGATGGAGCCTACGAGCAGTACTTC
CASSQDGAYEQYF
>.|TRBV9|.|TRBJ2-1
TGTGCCAGCAGTCCCGATCAAGGGGAGCAGTTCTTC
CASSPDQGEQFF
>.|TRBV7-9|.|TRBJ2-7
TGTGCCAGCAGCTTAGTTTCCGGACCCTACGAGCAGTACTTC
CASSLVSGPYEQYF
>.|TRBV27|.|TRBJ2-7
TGTGCCAGCAGTTTCTCTTCGGCCCCCTACGAGCAGTACTTC
CASSFSSAPYEQYF
>.|TRBV27|.|TRBJ2-1
TGTGCCAGCAGTTTAACTTTCTACAATGAGCAGTTCTTC
CASSLTFYNEQFF
>.|TRBV7-9|TRBD2|TRBJ2-7
TGTGCCAGCAGCGAGAGCGGGATACCCCCCTACGAGCAGTACTTC
CASSESGIPPYEQYF
>.|TRBV15|TRBD2|TRBJ2-1
TGTGCCACCGGGGACACTAGCGGGAGAAGGAGTGACTACAATGAGCAGTTCTTC
CATGDTSGRRSDYNEQFF
>.|TRBV7-9|.|TRBJ2-7
TGTGCCAGCAGCTTAGGCTGGGGGTACGAGCAGTACTTC
CASSLGWGYEQYF
>.|TRBV5-6|.|TRBJ1-2
TGTGCCAGCAGCTTGTTGAATGGGGCCTATGGCTACACCTTC
CASSLLNGAYGYTF
>once|TRBV30|TRBD2|TRBJ2-3
TGTGCCTGGACCGGGACTAGCGGCACAGATACGCAGTATTTT
CAWTGTSGTDTQYF
>.|TRBV6-5|TRBD1|TRBJ1-4
TGTGCCAGCAGTTCCCCGGGACAGGGTTATGAAAAACTGTTTTTT
CASSSPGQGYEKLFF
>.|TRBV6-6|TRBD1|TRBJ2-5
TGTGCCAGCAGTTCGGACAGGGGGAAGACCCAGTACTTC
CASSSDRGKTQYF
>.|TRBV9|.|TRBJ2-2
TGTGCCAGCAGCGTAGAGTACGGGGAGCTGTTTTTT
CASSVEYGELFF
>once|TRBV2|.|TRBJ2-3
TGTGCCAGCAGTGAGTACAGGAGGTTGGGGGATACGCAGTATTTT
CASSEYRRLGDTQYF